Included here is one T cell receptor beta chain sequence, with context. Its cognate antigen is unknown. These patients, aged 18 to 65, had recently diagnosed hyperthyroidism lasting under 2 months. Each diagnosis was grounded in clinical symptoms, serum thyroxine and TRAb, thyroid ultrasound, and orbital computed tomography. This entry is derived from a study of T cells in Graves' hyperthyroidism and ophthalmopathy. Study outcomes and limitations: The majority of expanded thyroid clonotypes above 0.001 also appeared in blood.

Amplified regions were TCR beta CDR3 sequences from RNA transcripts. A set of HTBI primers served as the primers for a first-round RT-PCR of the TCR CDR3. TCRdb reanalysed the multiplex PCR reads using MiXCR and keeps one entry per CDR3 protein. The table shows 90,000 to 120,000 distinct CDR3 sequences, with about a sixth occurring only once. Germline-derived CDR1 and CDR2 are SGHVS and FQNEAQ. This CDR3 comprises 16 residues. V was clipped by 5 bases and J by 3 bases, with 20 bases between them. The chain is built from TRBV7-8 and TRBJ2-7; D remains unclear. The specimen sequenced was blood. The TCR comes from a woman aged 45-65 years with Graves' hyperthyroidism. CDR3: CASSEESMRPSYEQYF. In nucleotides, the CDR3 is TGTGCCAGCAGCGAAGAATCTATGCGACCGAGCTACGAGCAGTACTTC.